This TCR beta chain appears in the sequencing data of a study of persistence of HIV-infected CD4 T cells. General study findings and limits: TCRbeta richness was lower in CMV- and Gag-responding cells than in anti-CD3/anti-CD28-responding cells.

As concerns this clone: What it recognizes is unknown.

The immunoSEQ assay was version 4, run in survey mode. This table comes from immunoSEQ multiplex PCR, and its TCRdb copy is limited to in-frame clones, with some not included. The sample holds over 25,000 clones, approximately 80% seen once. The CDR3 is 15 amino acids. Germline CDR1 and CDR2: MDHEN and SYDVKM. The ends were cut back, 5 bases at V and 1 base at J, with 15 bases in the middle. Stimulation used around 10 ug/mL lysate from CMV-infected fibroblasts. CD40L-negative CD69-negative CD45RO-high memory CD4+ T cells were sorted as populations depleted of antigen-responding cells. The genes are TRBV28 and TRBJ2-7, with D hard to call. The material was CD4+ T cells sorted from PBMCs after approximately 20-hour stimulation, obtained from a patient who received antiretroviral therapy. This TCR was recovered from an adult man with HIV who was CMV-seropositive. CDR3 coding DNA: TGTGCCAGCAGTCTACTTCGGATAGGATCCTACGAGCAGTACTTC. This translates into CASSLLRIGSYEQYF.